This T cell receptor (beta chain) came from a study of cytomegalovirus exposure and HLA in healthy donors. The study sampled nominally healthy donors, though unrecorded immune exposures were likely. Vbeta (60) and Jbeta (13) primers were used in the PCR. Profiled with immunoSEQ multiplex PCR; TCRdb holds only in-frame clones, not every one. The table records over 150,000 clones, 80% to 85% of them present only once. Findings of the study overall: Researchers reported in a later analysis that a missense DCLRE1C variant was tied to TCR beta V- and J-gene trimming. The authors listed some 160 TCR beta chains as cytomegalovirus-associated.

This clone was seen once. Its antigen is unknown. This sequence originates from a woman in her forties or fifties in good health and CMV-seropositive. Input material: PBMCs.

CDR3 region: CASSLGTSYNEQFF. The CDR3 coding sequence is TGTGCCAGCAGCTTGGGGACTTCCTACAATGAGCAGTTCTTC. The V gene is TRBV5-4, the J gene TRBJ2-1, with D possibly matching TRBD2 (5 bases). With 0 bases removed from V and 1 base from J, the gap between germline ends came to 5 bases. The CDR3 is 14 residues long. CDR1 is SGHNT and CDR2 is YYREEE in the germline V gene (reference sequence).